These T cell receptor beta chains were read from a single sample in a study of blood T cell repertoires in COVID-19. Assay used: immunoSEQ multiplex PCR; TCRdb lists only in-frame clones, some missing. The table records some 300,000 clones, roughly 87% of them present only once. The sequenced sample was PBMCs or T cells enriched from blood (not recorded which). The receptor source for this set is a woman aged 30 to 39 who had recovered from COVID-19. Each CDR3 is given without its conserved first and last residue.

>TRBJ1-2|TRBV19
ASSRAKSYGYT
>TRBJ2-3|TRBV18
ASSSGQGATDTQY
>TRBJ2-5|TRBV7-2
ASGPGLAPGTQY
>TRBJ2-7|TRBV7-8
ASSPRLPTYEQY
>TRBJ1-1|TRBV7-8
ASSLIQGTNTEAF
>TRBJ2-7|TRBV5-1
ASSSDRGHEQY
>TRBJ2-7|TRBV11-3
ASSLGLGREQY
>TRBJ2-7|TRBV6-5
ASINRGTYEQY
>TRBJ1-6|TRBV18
ASSGGGPLH
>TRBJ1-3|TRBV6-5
ASSRTGGSGNTIY
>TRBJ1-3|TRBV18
ASSPMDRAPSGNTIY
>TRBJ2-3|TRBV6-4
ASSVQGTTGDTQY
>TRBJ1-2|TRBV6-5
ASSKGQGLGYT
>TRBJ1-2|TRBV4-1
ASSQDNPVQGTYGYT
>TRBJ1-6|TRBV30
AWSGTGNNSPLH
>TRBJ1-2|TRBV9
ASSPKLQGDGYT
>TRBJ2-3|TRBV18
ASSPGHAITDTQY
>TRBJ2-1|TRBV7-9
ATGGNEQF
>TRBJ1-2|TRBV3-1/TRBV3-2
ASSQRTGLHYGYT
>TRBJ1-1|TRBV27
ASSRQGFNTEAF
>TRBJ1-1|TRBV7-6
ASSLSPGQNTEAF
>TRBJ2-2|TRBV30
AWTVGVGELF
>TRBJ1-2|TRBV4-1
ASSQVENGYT
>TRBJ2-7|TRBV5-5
ASSPDRAPSYEQY
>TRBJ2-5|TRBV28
ASSRLARKETQY
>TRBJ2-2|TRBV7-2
ASSFGGGNTGELF
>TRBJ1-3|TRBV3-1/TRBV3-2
ASRGTGSGNTIY
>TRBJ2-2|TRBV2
ATPLAGGPWTGELF
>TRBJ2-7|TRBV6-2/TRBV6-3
ASSGTGGYEQY
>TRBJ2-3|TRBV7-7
ASSPGTGDTDTQY
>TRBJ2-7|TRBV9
ASSPRPGTGSYEQY
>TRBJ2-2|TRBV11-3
ASSGTGLTNTGELF
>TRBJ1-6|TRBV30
AWSRQGADSPLH
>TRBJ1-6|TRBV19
ASTPDSGAYNSPLH
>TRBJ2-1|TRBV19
ASSARDRGNEQF
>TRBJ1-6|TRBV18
ASSPGTAYNSPLH
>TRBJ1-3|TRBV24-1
ATSDPRGDRIY
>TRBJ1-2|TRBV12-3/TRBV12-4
ASSPDRAYGYT
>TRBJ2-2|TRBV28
ASSKQGNTGELF
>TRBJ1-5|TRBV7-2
ASSLELSGNQPQH
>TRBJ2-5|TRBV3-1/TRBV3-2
ASSRTSGGLGLTGTQY
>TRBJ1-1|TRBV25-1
ASSARGKAF
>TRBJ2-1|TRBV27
ASSLDRGNEQF
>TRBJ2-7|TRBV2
ASGLTNRGLRAYEQY